This TCR beta chain was recovered during a study of Ad26.COV2.S vaccination and SARS-CoV-2 variants. Trimming shortened V by 2 bases and J by 1 base, and 10 bases separated the two germline ends. This CDR3 is built from 14 residues. Germline CDR1 is SGHRS and CDR2 is YFSETQ. This clone has only one observation. What it binds is unknown. Study-wide findings and caveats: Total responses of T cells may have been underestimated by the analyses of TCR breadth and depth.

Treatment indicated: some 20 received Ad26.COV2.S at low or high dose, single or two shots; 5 received placebo; per-sample allocation not given. Day 63 after the first vaccine or placebo injection was the time point for sampling. The assay was immunoSEQ multiplex PCR, and TCRdb's table has in-frame clones only and misses some. The top ten clones hold about 2.7% of a sample with under 250,000 clones, roughly 85% of them seen once. The sequencing used peripheral blood, collected in a trial of Ad26.COV2.S vaccine versus placebo. The clonotype comes from a person between 18 and 60 years old who received the Ad26.COV2.S COVID-19 vaccine or a placebo. The rearrangement uses TRBV5-1 and TRBJ2-7, with D hard to call. The CDR3 coding sequence is TGCGCCAGCAGCTTAAGGCCCCGTTCCTACGAGCAGTACTTC. It codes for CASSLRPRSYEQYF.